Each of the 2 T cell receptor beta chains below was sequenced from the same sample in a study of T cells in Graves' hyperthyroidism and ophthalmopathy. Researchers amplified the TCR beta CDR3 regions from RNA transcripts. Primed by the HTBI set, a first-round RT-PCR was run on the TCR CDR3. Each CDR3 protein is one row after TCRdb ran MiXCR on the multiplex PCR reads. The sample contains around 250,000 distinct CDR3 sequences, roughly 15% of which appear only once. The sample was blood. The receptors here all came from a woman aged 40 to 49 with Graves' hyperthyroidism that later progressed to Graves' ophthalmopathy.

This clonotype turned up a few times. The rearrangement joins TRBV29-1 to TRBJ2-1; 7 nucleotides line up with TRBD2. V shed 3 bases and J 8 bases; nucleotides not matched to a gene: 7. Germline values: CDR1 SQVTM, CDR2 ANQGSEA. This CDR3 is built from 13 residues. CDR3 sequence reads: CSVEAGVVDEQFF. CDR3 DNA sequence: TGCAGCGTTGAGGCGGGAGTTGTCGATGAGCAGTTCTTC.

This clonotype showed up many times. The rearrangement joins TRBV5-1 to TRBJ1-4; D possibly corresponds to TRBD1 (6 bases). CDR3 length: 16 amino acids. CDR1 is SGHRS, CDR2 YFSETQ, per germline. The germline V and J ends were trimmed by 4 bases and 0 bases, with 13 bases remaining between them. In DNA, the CDR3 is TGCGCCAGCAGCGCTTCGACAGGAGCAACTAATGAAAAACTGTTTTTT. It yields the protein CASSASTGATNEKLFF.